The 24 T cell receptor beta chains presented below share a single source sample, sequenced in a study of T-cell reconstitution after alpha-beta-depleted transplantation in children. Preparation of the TCRbeta library involved a method that used unique molecular identifiers. MiXCR, applied by TCRdb to the PCR reads, yields one record per CDR3 protein. The data show around 250,000 distinct CDR3 sequences, over 8% seen once. The material was PBMCs from the stem cell graft donor, obtained from the stem cell graft. Receptor source: a human donor who donated a stem cell graft to a child with SCID.

V and J are TRBV6-1 and TRBJ2-7; D is possibly TRBD1 or TRBD2 (5 bases each). Trimming removed 4 bases from V and 6 bases from J, with 10 bases in between. The CDR3 sequence is 12 residues long. CDR1 MNHNS and CDR2 SASEGT come from the germline V gene. The CDR3 nucleotides read TGTGCCAGCAGTGTGGGGGAAATCGAGCAGTACTTC. The encoded protein is CASSVGEIEQYF.

This clonotype was recorded many times. This chain links TRBV5-1 with TRBJ2-2; D remains unclear. Germline-derived CDR1 and CDR2 are SGHRS and YFSETQ. The CDR3 has 13 residues. Trimming removed 4 bases from V and 0 bases from J, with 4 bases in between. The CDR3 nucleotides read TGCGCCAGCAGCACCTCGAACACCGGGGAGCTGTTTTTT. Translated: CASSTSNTGELFF.

The gene calls are TRBV27 and TRBJ2-1; 9 bases are shared with TRBD1. CDR1 is MNHEY and CDR2 is SMNVEV in the germline V gene (reference sequence). The V gene end was trimmed by 5 bases and the J gene end by 1 base; junction bases not matched to a gene: 6. The CDR3 runs to 16 residues. CDR3 sequence (DNA): TGTGCCAGCAGTCCCCACAGGGGGCTGTCCTACAATGAGCAGTTCTTC. As protein: CASSPHRGLSYNEQFF.

This clonotype was counted only a few times. V and J are TRBV3-1 and TRBJ2-5, with 7 nucleotides matching TRBD1. The CDR3 runs 15 residues. V lost 4 bases and J lost 0; bases outside the gene matches: 5. The germline V gene encodes CDR1 LGHDT and CDR2 YNNKEL (reference sequence). The CDR3 sequence is CASSRLQGNQETQYF. CDR3 nucleotides: TGTGCCAGCAGCCGATTACAGGGGAACCAAGAGACCCAGTACTTC.

This clonotype was seen a few times. J is TRBJ2-7 and V is TRBV20-1, with 10 bases identical to TRBD1. V lost 5 bases, J lost 0 bases, and 4 bases stayed unmatched. Germline-derived CDR1 and CDR2 are DFQATT and SNEGSKA (reference sequence). This CDR3 has 14 amino acids. The CDR3 nucleotides are TGCAGTGCTGGGGGACAGGGGAGCTCCTACGAGCAGTACTTC. This gives the protein CSAGGQGSSYEQYF.

A remark on this clonotype: A junction boundary mismatches the germline segment, possibly from a read error. The chain employs TRBV12-3 or TRBV12-4 and TRBJ1-1, with D possibly matching TRBD1 (5 bases). The CDR3 is made up of 17 amino acids. CDR3 loop: CASRFRGVMPMNTEAFF. CDR3 in DNA: TGTGCCAGCCGTTTCCGAGGGGTAATGCCTATGAACACTGAAGCTTTCTTT.

This clonotype was detected only a few times. The genes are TRBV20-1 and TRBJ2-4; D is possibly TRBD2 (6 bases). The CDR3 spans 11 residues. Germline V gene lookup returns CDR1 DFQATT and CDR2 SNEGSKA (reference sequence). Trimming left V 3 bases short and J 9 bases short, with 9 bases between. The chain's CDR3 is CSARQGGIQYF. The CDR3 bases are TGCAGTGCTAGGCAGGGAGGCATTCAGTACTTC.

This rearrangement joins TRBV20-1 to TRBJ2-5; TRBD2 matches 13 bases. Germline V CDR1 and CDR2: DFQATT, SNEGSKA (reference sequence). CDR3 length: 15 residues. V was clipped by 3 bases and J by 5 bases; unmatched bases: 6. CDR3 DNA sequence: TGCAGTGCTAGCCAGACTAGCGGGGGGTCCGAGACCCAGTACTTC. Its translation: CSASQTSGGSETQYF.

This clonotype has a handful of counts. J is TRBJ2-2 and V is TRBV5-1, with TRBD2 matching over 9 bases. Germline assignment: CDR1 SGHRS and CDR2 YFSETQ. V lost 4 bases, J lost 1 base, and 5 bases stayed unmatched. The CDR3 totals 16 residues. CDR3 amino acids: CASSLQLAGNTGELFF. The CDR3 DNA reads TGCGCCAGCAGCCTCCAACTAGCGGGGAACACCGGGGAGCTGTTTTTT.

The chain combines TRBV5-1 with TRBJ2-3, with 7 bases lining up with TRBD2. The CDR3 is 14 residues long. Germline lookup yields CDR1 SGHRS and CDR2 YFSETQ. Trimming took 4 bases from V and 4 from J; bases not matched to a gene: 6. The CDR3 DNA sequence: TGCGCCAGCAGCGGGGGGGGGATCGCAGATACGCAGTATTTT. This sequence encodes CASSGGGIADTQYF.

This clonotype was seen only a few times. This CDR3 reads CASSATGVQYF. CDR3 nucleotides: TGTGCCAGCAGTGCTACAGGGGTGCAGTACTTC. This rearrangement joins TRBV12-3 or TRBV12-4 to TRBJ2-7; 7 positions match TRBD1. The trim removed 5 bases at V and 9 bases at J, leaving 4 bases unmatched. CDR3 length: 11 residues.

This clonotype has ten or more counts. The chain has TRBV16 and TRBJ2-2; no reliable D call. The CDR3 has 11 amino acids. V shed 8 bases and J shed 3 bases, with 4 bases lying between them. From germline, CDR1 is KGHSY and CDR2 FQNENV. The chain's CDR3 is CASHHTGELFF. The CDR3 region has the DNA TGTGCCAGCCATCACACCGGGGAGCTGTTTTTT.

The rearrangement links TRBV5-4 to TRBJ1-1; tentatively, D is TRBD1 (5 bases). In germline, CDR1 is SGHNT, CDR2 YYREEE (reference sequence). V lost 1 base to trimming and J lost 5 bases, with 12 bases between them. The CDR3 extends over 14 amino acids. The CDR3 is CASSLPGDPTEAFF. The DNA for the CDR3 is TGTGCCAGCAGCTTGCCGGGGGACCCGACTGAAGCTTTCTTT.

Worth noting for this clonotype: A much larger clone differs by one base, so this may be a read error. V and J are TRBV12-5 and TRBJ1-1; TRBD1 might be the D (6 bases). The CDR3 consists of 14 residues. The V end lost 5 bases, the J end lost 5 bases, and 15 bases lay between the germline ends. CDR1 is LGHNT and CDR2 is FRNRAP in the germline V gene. The CDR3 is CASGPGTWVTEAFF. Written as DNA, the CDR3 is TGTGCTAGTGGTCCCGGGACATGGGTTACTGAAGCTTTCTTT.

This clonotype was seen ten or more times. This chain uses TRBV6-1 with TRBJ2-5, with TRBD2 matching 12 bases. With 8 bases clipped from V and 2 bases from J, the junction kept 3 bases outside the gene matches. This CDR3 has 14 residues. Germline loops: CDR1 MNHNS, CDR2 SASEGT. CDR3 in DNA: TGTGCCAGCCGGCTAGCGGGGGGGCAAGAGACCCAGTACTTC. Protein: CASRLAGGQETQYF.

This chain joins TRBV5-1 and TRBJ2-1, with D maybe TRBD2 (5 bases). Germline CDR1 reads SGHRS; CDR2 reads YFSETQ. V lost 1 base to trimming and J lost 2 bases, with 10 bases between them. The CDR3 covers 15 residues. The CDR3 reads CASSLLDGAYNEQFF. CDR3 nucleotide sequence: TGCGCCAGCAGCTTGTTGGACGGGGCCTACAATGAGCAGTTCTTC.

This clonotype was seen more than once but under ten times. The chain couples TRBV5-6 to TRBJ2-2, with D unresolved. Germline values: CDR1 SGHDT, CDR2 YYEEEE. V was shortened by 3 bases and J by 1 base, with 19 bases between the two germline ends. The CDR3 is made up of 18 amino acids. In DNA, the CDR3 is TGTGCCAGCAGCTCATGGCGTCCGGTGACGGTGAACACCGGGGAGCTGTTTTTT. This sequence encodes CASSSWRPVTVNTGELFF.

The V call is TRBV12-3 or TRBV12-4, the J call TRBJ1-4, with D perhaps matching TRBD1 (6 bases). This CDR3 spans 15 amino acids. Trimming stripped 5 bases from V and 4 bases from J, with 14 bases between. This CDR3 is CASSLGGLGNEKLFF. The DNA for the CDR3 is TGTGCCAGCAGTCTTGGGGGGCTGGGTAATGAAAAACTGTTTTTT.

The J gene is TRBJ1-6, the V gene TRBV25-1; D not certain. CDR3 size: 14 residues. The germline V gene has CDR1 MGHDK and CDR2 SYGVNS. V lost 2 bases, J lost 10 bases, and 12 bases lay in between. In DNA, the CDR3 is TGTGCCAGCAGTGAACTTTGGAGTAGGTCACCCCTCCACTTT. It yields the protein CASSELWSRSPLHF.

The table lists this clonotype with a few counts. The V gene is TRBV2, the J gene TRBJ2-1, with 12 bases fitting TRBD2. V dropped 4 bases and J dropped 7; count of bases not matched to a gene: 2. This CDR3 is built from 14 residues. Germline V gene data show CDR1 as SNHLY and CDR2 as FYNNEI. The CDR3 DNA reads as TGTGCCAGCAGTGGACTAGCGGGGGCGAATGAGCAGTTCTTC. It specifies CASSGLAGANEQFF.

The V call is TRBV6-1, the J call TRBJ1-5, with D maybe TRBD1 (6 bases). V shed 5 bases and J shed 4 bases, with 15 bases lying between them. Looked up from germline, CDR1 is MNHNS and CDR2 is SASEGT. The CDR3 runs to 15 residues. The CDR3, as DNA: TGTGCCAGCAGTCCACAGGGAGGCCAAAATCAGCCCCAGCATTTT. Protein sequence: CASSPQGGQNQPQHF.

This chain joins TRBV3-1 and TRBJ1-1; 8 nucleotides line up with TRBD1. With V trimmed by 3 bases and J by 10 bases, 10 bases remained unmatched. The CDR3 contains 14 residues. The germline V gene encodes CDR1 LGHDT and CDR2 YNNKEL (reference sequence). CDR3 residues: CASSHTDRERRAFF. The CDR3 DNA sequence: TGTGCCAGCAGCCATACGGACAGGGAACGACGAGCTTTCTTT.

The genes are TRBV14 and TRBJ2-3; perhaps TRBD1 as D (6 bases). V shed 3 bases and J shed 3 bases, with 16 bases lying between them. The CDR3 sequence is 16 residues long. Germline V gene lookup returns CDR1 SGHDN and CDR2 FVKESK. The CDR3 spells CASSQLQGFRTDTQYF. CDR3 coding DNA: TGTGCCAGCAGCCAGCTACAGGGCTTTCGAACAGATACGCAGTATTTT.

The chain carries TRBV25-1 and TRBJ2-1, with D hard to call. The ends were cut back, 6 bases at V and 9 bases at J, with 12 bases in the middle. The germline gives CDR1 MGHDK, CDR2 SYGVNS. CDR3 length equals 12 residues. CDR3 amino acids: CASSLATAEQFF. In DNA form, the CDR3 reads TGTGCCAGCAGCCTTGCGACGGCTGAGCAGTTCTTC.